These 29 T cell receptor beta chains share one sample of origin, sequenced in a study of T cells in Graves' hyperthyroidism and ophthalmopathy. The investigators amplified TCR beta CDR3 regions from RNA transcripts. The HTBI primer set drove a first-round RT-PCR of the TCR CDR3. TCRdb called the multiplex PCR reads again in MiXCR, with one record for every CDR3 protein. The table lists about 410,000 distinct CDR3 sequences, roughly 14% of them singletons, with 13% in the top ten. Sequenced: blood. Every receptor here comes from a man between 18 and 29 years old with Graves' ophthalmopathy.

This clonotype was seen many times. The rearrangement links TRBV7-8 to TRBJ1-2; D might be TRBD1 (5 bases). Trimming stripped 4 bases from V and 6 bases from J, with 12 bases between. This CDR3 is built from 13 residues. Germline CDR1 is SGHVS and CDR2 is FQNEAQ. The CDR3, as DNA: TGTGCCAGCAGCTACGAGGGGTTACATGGCTACACCTTC. This gives the protein CASSYEGLHGYTF.

In its sample, this clonotype was seen many times. The chain has TRBV5-1 and TRBJ2-3; D uncertain. Trimming took off 5 bases at V and 6 bases at J, with 16 bases between the two ends. This CDR3 has 14 amino acids. CDR1 and CDR2 (germline): SGHRS, YFSETQ. The CDR3 region has the DNA TGCGCCAGCAGTCAAGACCGGTCGGAGGATACGCAGTATTTT. Amino acids: CASSQDRSEDTQYF.

The chain has TRBV18 and TRBJ1-1; D gene unclear. V was clipped by 4 bases and J by 0 bases, with 21 bases between them. Germline CDR1 reads KGHSH; CDR2 reads LQKENI. This CDR3 is built from 18 residues. CDR3 region: CASSHQTSPGQLNTEAFF. As DNA, the CDR3 is TGTGCCAGCTCACACCAGACATCCCCGGGTCAGCTGAACACTGAAGCTTTCTTT.

The chain couples TRBV4-2 to TRBJ2-7, with D possibly matching TRBD1 (5 bases). CDR3 length equals 14 residues. Germline V gives CDR1 LGHNA, CDR2 YNFKEQ. V lost 0 bases and J 4 bases, leaving 10 bases between the germline ends. CDR3 protein: CASSQDGAAYEQYF. In DNA, the CDR3 is TGTGCCAGCAGCCAAGATGGGGCGGCATACGAGCAGTACTTC.

This clonotype was seen a few times. At one end the junction does not follow the germline gene, possibly because of a read error. The chain recombines TRBV7-7 with TRBJ2-1; 13 bases fit TRBD2. The CDR3 has 16 residues. The V gene's germline CDR1 is SSHAT and CDR2 FNYEAQ (reference sequence). In DNA form, the CDR3 reads TGTGCTAGCAGCTTCGGGACTAGCGGGGAGGGGGCTGAGCAGTTCTTC. Translating gives CASSFGTSGEGAEQFF.

The V and J genes are TRBV5-1 and TRBJ2-7; D is possibly TRBD1 or TRBD2 (5 bases each). The CDR3 is made up of 12 amino acids. Germline lookup yields CDR1 SGHRS and CDR2 YFSETQ. Trimming removed 1 base from V and 6 bases from J, with 8 bases in between. The CDR3 coding sequence is TGCGCCAGCAGCTTGTGGGGGACCGAGCAGTACTTC. Encoded protein: CASSLWGTEQYF.

This clonotype was observed at least ten times. The V call is TRBV7-9, the J call TRBJ1-5; no reliable D call. The germline V gene has CDR1 SEHNR and CDR2 FQNEAQ (reference sequence). Trimming left V 8 bases short and J 9 bases short, with 14 bases between. The CDR3 is made up of 12 amino acids. CDR3 coding DNA: TGTGCCAGCCGACTCGACGGAGGGCCCCAGCATTTT. Its translation is CASRLDGGPQHF.

This clonotype appeared many times. The V gene is TRBV5-4, the J gene TRBJ2-5, with 9 nucleotides matching TRBD2. In germline, CDR1 is SGHNT, CDR2 YYREEE (reference sequence). The length of the CDR3 is 12 residues. Trimming at V came to 0 bases and at J to 12 bases, leaving 3 bases not matched to a gene. The CDR3 region is CASSLDSGGKYF. In DNA form, the CDR3 reads TGTGCCAGCAGCTTGGACAGCGGGGGGAAGTACTTC. Using reference TRBV5-4 and TRBJ2-5 for the parts outside the CDR3, the full variable domain is ETGVTQSPTHLIKTRGQQVTLRCSSQSGHNTVSWYQQALGQGPQFIFQYYREEENGRGNFPPRFSGLQFPNYSSELNVNALELDDSALYLCASSLDSGGKYFGPGTRLLVL.

The V gene is TRBV19, the J gene TRBJ2-1; D may match TRBD1 or TRBD2 (6 bases each). Trimming left V 3 bases short and J 5 bases short, with 14 bases between. The CDR3 consists of 15 residues. Germline-derived CDR1 and CDR2 are LNHDA and SQIVND (reference sequence). For the CDR3, the DNA is TGTGCCAGTAGTATTAGTCGGGGGCGACACAATGAGCAGTTCTTC. It codes for CASSISRGRHNEQFF.

This clonotype was detected many times. The V gene is TRBV7-2, the J gene TRBJ1-1, with 10 positions matching TRBD1. V shed 5 bases and J 0 bases; nucleotides not matched to a gene: 12. Germline assignment: CDR1 SGHTA and CDR2 FQGNSA. This CDR3 has 18 residues. The CDR3: CASSTSGTGAGVNTEAFF. The CDR3 DNA reads TGTGCCAGCAGCACCTCCGGGACAGGGGCGGGGGTGAACACTGAAGCTTTCTTT.

There are many counts of this clonotype. This rearrangement joins TRBV5-1 to TRBJ1-5; tentative D call: TRBD1 (5 bases). Germline V lookup: CDR1 SGHRS, CDR2 YFSETQ. The CDR3 runs 13 residues. Trimming took off 6 bases at V and 4 bases at J, with 11 bases between the two ends. CDR3 in DNA: TGCGCCAGCACCGCGGGGGATAATCAGCCCCAGCATTTT. Translating it yields CASTAGDNQPQHF.

This clonotype was observed at least ten times. The CDR3 region has the DNA TGTGCCAGCACAGGACTAGCGGGGGCCGGGGAGCAGTTCTTC. This sequence encodes CASTGLAGAGEQFF. This rearrangement joins TRBV6-1 to TRBJ2-1; TRBD2 aligns across 13 bases. CDR1 and CDR2 (germline): MNHNS, SASEGT. V was pared by 7 bases and J by 10 bases, with 7 bases of the junction left unmatched. This CDR3 region has 14 residues.

This clonotype occurred many times. This sequence joins TRBV5-1 and TRBJ1-1; 9 bases line up with TRBD1. The CDR3 is 16 residues long. Germline assignment: CDR1 SGHRS and CDR2 YFSETQ. The V gene end was trimmed by 2 bases and the J gene end by 4 bases; junction bases not matched to a gene: 9. CDR3 coding DNA: TGCGCCAGCAGCTTTGATCACAGGGGGCGAGCCACTGAAGCTTTCTTT. It is translated as CASSFDHRGRATEAFF. The full variable domain, rest sourced from reference TRBV5-1 and TRBJ1-1, is KAGVTQTPRYLIKTRGQQVTLSCSPISGHRSVSWYQQTPGQGLQFLFEYFSETQRNKGNFPGRFSGRQFSNSRSEMNVSTLELGDSALYLCASSFDHRGRATEAFFGQGTRLTVV.

This clonotype was counted at least ten times. The V gene is TRBV6-1, the J gene TRBJ2-5; 7 nucleotides match TRBD2. Per germline, CDR1 MNHNS and CDR2 SASEGT. CDR3 length: 17 residues. The trim removed 7 bases at V and 3 bases at J, leaving 17 bases unmatched. The CDR3 DNA sequence: TGTGCCAGCAAACACCTTATCCGGGGGGAACGGAAAGAGACCCAGTACTTC. The encoded protein is CASKHLIRGERKETQYF.

J is TRBJ2-3 and V is TRBV5-1, with TRBD1 matching over 9 bases. This CDR3 is 14 amino acids long. V lost 0 bases, J lost 5 bases, and 1 base stayed unmatched. Germline CDR1 and CDR2: SGHRS and YFSETQ. The CDR3 nucleotides read TGCGCCAGCAGCTTGGGGGACAGGGAAGATACGCAGTATTTT. Residues: CASSLGDREDTQYF.

This clonotype was detected many times. The gene calls are TRBV12-3 or TRBV12-4 and TRBJ2-3; TRBD2 matches 8 bases. CDR3 length equals 15 residues. V dropped 6 bases and J dropped 5; count of bases not matched to a gene: 10. This CDR3 reads CASSLQGLGVDTQYF. The CDR3 nucleotides are TGTGCCAGCAGCTTGCAGGGACTAGGGGTAGATACGCAGTATTTT.

This chain joins TRBV27 and TRBJ2-1, with D maybe TRBD1 (5 bases). V was cut by 0 bases and J by 1 base, with 7 bases left in between. The CDR3 contains 15 residues. From germline, CDR1 is MNHEY and CDR2 SMNVEV (reference sequence). The CDR3 here is CASSLSGQSYNEQFF. The CDR3 DNA follows: TGTGCCAGCAGTTTATCAGGACAATCCTACAATGAGCAGTTCTTC.

This clonotype appeared many times. Its ends do not fully match the called genes, so a read error is possible. V is TRBV5-1 and J is TRBJ2-7; D is possibly TRBD1 (5 bases). Germline V gene data show CDR1 as SGHRS and CDR2 as YFSETQ. This CDR3 spans 16 amino acids. In nucleotides, the CDR3 is TGCGCCAGCAGCTCCGTCCAGGACAACGGCTCCAACGAGCAGTACTTC. It translates to CASSSVQDNGSNEQYF.

This clonotype was seen repeatedly, ten times or more. This sequence joins TRBV10-3 and TRBJ1-1; TRBD1 matches at 7 bases. CDR3 length: 12 amino acids. The junction had 3 bases not matched to a gene; V was cut back by 11 bases and J by 0 bases. Germline V gene data show CDR1 as ENHRY and CDR2 as SYGVKD. The CDR3: CAVGGMNTEAFF. CDR3 nucleotides: TGTGCCGTAGGGGGCATGAACACTGAAGCTTTCTTT.

The sample holds many counts of this clonotype. The chain has TRBV6-1 and TRBJ1-1; weak D call: TRBD1 (5 bases). Germline V gives CDR1 MNHNS, CDR2 SASEGT. The CDR3 consists of 13 residues. V was cut by 10 bases and J by 3 bases, with 15 bases left in between. This CDR3 reads CAIGGGRDTEAFF. In DNA, the CDR3 is TGTGCCATAGGTGGGGGGAGGGACACTGAAGCTTTCTTT.

This clonotype was counted ten times or more. V and J are TRBV20-1 and TRBJ2-7; D is unresolved. This CDR3 is built from 15 residues. Germline assignment: CDR1 DFQATT and CDR2 SNEGSKA (reference sequence). V was pared by 0 bases and J by 6 bases, with 18 bases between. The chain's CDR3 is CSARDTRTGSGEQYF. The CDR3, as DNA: TGCAGTGCTAGAGACACGCGGACCGGATCGGGCGAGCAGTACTTC.

This chain uses TRBV6-1 with TRBJ2-3; D may be TRBD2 (6 bases). V was pared by 5 bases and J by 1 base, with 13 bases between. This CDR3 comprises 15 residues. Germline V lookup: CDR1 MNHNS, CDR2 SASEGT. CDR3 DNA sequence: TGTGCCAGCAGTTTCGGGACTCTTGGCACAGATACGCAGTATTTT. This gives the protein CASSFGTLGTDTQYF.

In its sample, this clonotype was seen many times. This chain connects TRBV12-3 or TRBV12-4 to TRBJ2-1, with D unclear. This CDR3 has 15 amino acids. Trimming shortened V by 5 bases and J by 0 bases, and 11 bases separated the two germline ends. In nucleotides, the CDR3 is TGTGCCAGCAGTCGCGACTCCAGCTCCTACAATGAGCAGTTCTTC. Its translation is CASSRDSSSYNEQFF.

This clonotype has a count of ten or more. The J gene is TRBJ2-7, the V gene TRBV6-1; either TRBD1 or TRBD2 may supply D (6 bases each). Trimming took 5 bases from V and 4 from J, leaving 15 bases between them. Germline CDR1 MNHNS, CDR2 SASEGT. This CDR3 has 14 residues. The CDR3 region is CASSYASGAYEQYF. The DNA of the CDR3 is TGTGCCAGCAGTTATGCGTCGGGGGCTTACGAGCAGTACTTC.

This clonotype was seen ten or more times. This chain connects TRBV9 to TRBJ2-7, with 11 bases that match TRBD2. The CDR3 has 22 amino acids. Germline loops: CDR1 SGDLS, CDR2 YYNGEE. The trim removed 0 bases at V and 4 bases at J, leaving 24 bases unmatched. DNA for the CDR3: TGTGCCAGCAGCGTAGTGTGGGACCCGGGACTAGCGGATCATGAAAAAGGATACGAGCAGTACTTC. Its translation is CASSVVWDPGLADHEKGYEQYF. Looking up the rest from reference TRBV9 and TRBJ2-7 gives the full variable domain: DSGVTQTPKHLITATGQRVTLRCSPRSGDLSVYWYQQSLDQGLQFLIQYYNGEERAKGNILERFSAQQFPDLHSELNLSSLELGDSALYFCASSVVWDPGLADHEKGYEQYFGPGTRLTVT.

This clonotype was seen many times. The V and J genes are TRBV7-2 and TRBJ2-1; tentatively, D is TRBD1 (5 bases). Germline values: CDR1 SGHTA, CDR2 FQGNSA. CDR3 length: 13 amino acids. V lost 3 bases and J 6 bases, leaving 9 bases between the germline ends. CDR3: CASSFGAFNEQFF. The CDR3 DNA follows: TGTGCCAGCAGCTTTGGGGCTTTCAATGAGCAGTTCTTC. The variable domain in full, completed from reference TRBV7-2 and TRBJ2-1, reads GAGVSQSPSNKVTEKGKDVELRCDPISGHTALYWYRQSLGQGLEFLIYFQGNSAPDKSGLPSDRFSAERTGGSVSTLTIQRTQQEDSAVYLCASSFGAFNEQFFGPGTRLTVL.

This clonotype was seen many times. CDR3 sequence reads: CASSLVGQGISLTNEKLFF. The CDR3, as DNA: TGTGCCAGCAGTTTGGTGGGACAGGGGATAAGCCTTACTAATGAAAAACTGTTTTTT. The chain joins TRBV28 to TRBJ1-4, with 10 nucleotides matching TRBD1. Germline CDR1 and CDR2: MDHEN and SYDVKM. This CDR3 region has 19 residues. V shed 3 bases, J shed 2 bases, and the junction held 12 bases outside the gene matches.

This clonotype has ten or more counts. V and J are TRBV11-2 and TRBJ2-7, with 14 bases that match TRBD2. Germline CDR1 is SGHAT and CDR2 is FQNNGV. The CDR3 totals 17 residues. Trimming cost V 2 bases and J 5 bases; bases outside gene matches: 8. CDR3 amino acids: CASSLWTSGRKLNEQYF. Here the CDR3 DNA reads TGTGCCAGCAGCTTATGGACTAGCGGGAGGAAATTGAACGAGCAGTACTTC.

This clonotype has ten or more counts. The chain employs TRBV20-1 and TRBJ1-1; D possibly corresponds to TRBD1 (5 bases). The CDR3 contains 13 residues. Trimming cost V 3 bases and J 2 bases, with 10 bases left between them. Per the germline V gene, CDR1 is DFQATT and CDR2 is SNEGSKA (reference sequence). In nucleotides, the CDR3 is TGCAGTGCTAGCAGGGTTATAAACACTGAAGCTTTCTTT. It codes for CSASRVINTEAFF.